Below, 5 T cell receptor beta chains from the same sample are listed, as sequenced in a study of metastatic and nonmetastatic thyroid tumors. MiXCR was used by TCRdb to re-call the PCR reads. The sample shows fewer than 70,000 clones, just under 30% of them seen only once. None of the patients had undergone any treatment ahead of thyroid surgery. The material sequenced was blood. The receptors derive from a female donor with papillary thyroid cancer or a benign thyroid nodule (not recorded which). Some clones in this sample may be carry-over from other donors' samples.

In its sample, this clone was seen a few times. The V gene is TRBV10-3, the J gene TRBJ2-7; D gene unclear. Per germline, CDR1 ENHRY and CDR2 SYGVKD. Trimming cost V 1 base and J 6 bases, with 10 bases left between them. The CDR3 is made up of 13 amino acids. The CDR3: CAISEYALFEQYF. The CDR3 DNA follows: TGTGCCATCAGTGAGTATGCACTATTCGAGCAGTACTTC.

This clone appeared many times. V is TRBV30 and J is TRBJ1-2; possible D gene TRBD1, 5 bases. The CDR3 runs 10 residues. Trimming pared 7 bases from V and 9 bases from J, leaving 12 bases between. Germline V gene sequence: CDR1 GTSNPN, CDR2 SVGIG (reference sequence). The CDR3 DNA is TGTGCCTTATACAGGAATCGCTACACCTTC. It specifies CALYRNRYTF.

This clone has more than one count but fewer than ten. This rearrangement joins TRBV6-2 or TRBV6-3 to TRBJ2-7; a possible D gene is TRBD2 (6 bases). Per germline, CDR1 MNHEY and CDR2 SVGEGT. This CDR3 region has 14 residues. The germline V and J ends were trimmed by 4 bases and 7 bases, with 17 bases remaining between them. The CDR3 is CASSSGTGVMEQYF. The CDR3 DNA reads as TGTGCCAGCAGTTCCGGGACGGGGGTGATGGAGCAGTACTTC.

This clone came up a few times. This chain links TRBV7-6 with TRBJ2-1; TRBD2 matches 9 bases. This CDR3 has 15 amino acids. Germline loops: CDR1 SGHVS, CDR2 FNYEAQ. The junction had 10 bases not matched to a gene; V was cut back by 7 bases and J by 6 bases. The CDR3 loop is CASTPYSGSSNEQFF. CDR3 nucleotide sequence: TGTGCCAGCACCCCGTATAGCGGGAGTAGCAATGAGCAGTTCTTC.

The gene calls are TRBV7-3 and TRBJ2-7, with a weak D call TRBD2 (6 bases). V shed 2 bases and J shed 3 bases, with 8 bases lying between them. This CDR3 has 13 amino acids. Germline assignment: CDR1 SGHTA and CDR2 FQGTGA. CDR3 residues: CASSLAGNYEQYF. Written as DNA, the CDR3 is TGTGCCAGCAGCTTAGCGGGAAACTACGAGCAGTACTTC.